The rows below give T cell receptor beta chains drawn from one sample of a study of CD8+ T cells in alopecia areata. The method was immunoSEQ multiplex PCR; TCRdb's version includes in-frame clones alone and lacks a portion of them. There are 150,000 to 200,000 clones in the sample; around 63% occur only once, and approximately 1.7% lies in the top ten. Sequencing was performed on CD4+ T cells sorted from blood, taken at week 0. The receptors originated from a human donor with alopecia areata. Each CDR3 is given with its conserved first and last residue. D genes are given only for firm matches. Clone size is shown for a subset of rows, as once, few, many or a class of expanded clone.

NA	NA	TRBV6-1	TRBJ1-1	TGTGCCAGCACCACCCCGGGCTCTGAAGCTTTCTTT	CASTTPGSEAFF
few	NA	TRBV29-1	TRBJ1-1	TGCAGCGTTGTAGCTCCGGGCACTGAAGCTTTCTTT	CSVVAPGTEAFF
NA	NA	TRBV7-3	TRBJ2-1	TGTGCCAGCAGCCGGGCCGGCCGGAACAATGAGCAGTTCTTC	CASSRAGRNNEQFF
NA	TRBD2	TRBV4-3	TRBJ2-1	TGCGCCAGCAGCCAGCCAACCGGGACTAACAATGAGCAGTTCTTC	CASSQPTGTNNEQFF
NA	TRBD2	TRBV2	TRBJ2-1	TGTGCCAGCAGTGACAGACTAGCGGCCGTGGAGTTCTTC	CASSDRLAAVEFF
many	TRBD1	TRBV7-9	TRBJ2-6	TGTGCCAGCACGTCTTTCCCCGGGACAGACGGTTTGGGGGCCAACGTCCTGACTTTC	CASTSFPGTDGLGANVLTF
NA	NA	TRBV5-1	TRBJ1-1	TGCGCCAGCAGCTTGGTAGGCGGAGAGAACACTGAAGCTTTCTTT	CASSLVGGENTEAFF
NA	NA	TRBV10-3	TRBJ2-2	TGTGCCATCTCCAACACCGGGGAGCTGTTTTTT	CAISNTGELFF
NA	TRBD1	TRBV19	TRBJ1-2	TGTGCCAGTAGTATCTACCATACCGCTCAGGGGGCGCATGGCTACACCTTC	CASSIYHTAQGAHGYTF
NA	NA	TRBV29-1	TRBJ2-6	TGCAGCGTTCTTGGACAGCTGCCCTCTGGGGCCAACGTCCTGACTTTC	CSVLGQLPSGANVLTF
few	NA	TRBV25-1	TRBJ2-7	TGTGCCAGCAGTGGCAGGTCCTACGAGCAGTACTTC	CASSGRSYEQYF
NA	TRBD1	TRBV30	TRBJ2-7	TGTGCCGCTACAGGGGTTCCCTACGAGCAGTACTTC	CAATGVPYEQYF
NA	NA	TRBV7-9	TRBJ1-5	TGTGCCAGCAGAGAGGGTTACACAGGCGGGAGCAATCAGCCCCAGCATTTT	CASREGYTGGSNQPQHF
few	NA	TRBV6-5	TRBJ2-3	TGTGCCAGCAGTTACGGGGTAGCATCAGATACGCAGTATTTT	CASSYGVASDTQYF
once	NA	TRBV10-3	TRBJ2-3	TGTGCCATTAGTAGCGGCGGGTTGGCAGATACGCAGTATTTT	CAISSGGLADTQYF
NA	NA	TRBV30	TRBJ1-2	TGTGCCTGGAGTGTAAGAGGGACACGGGGTGGCTACACCTTC	CAWSVRGTRGGYTF